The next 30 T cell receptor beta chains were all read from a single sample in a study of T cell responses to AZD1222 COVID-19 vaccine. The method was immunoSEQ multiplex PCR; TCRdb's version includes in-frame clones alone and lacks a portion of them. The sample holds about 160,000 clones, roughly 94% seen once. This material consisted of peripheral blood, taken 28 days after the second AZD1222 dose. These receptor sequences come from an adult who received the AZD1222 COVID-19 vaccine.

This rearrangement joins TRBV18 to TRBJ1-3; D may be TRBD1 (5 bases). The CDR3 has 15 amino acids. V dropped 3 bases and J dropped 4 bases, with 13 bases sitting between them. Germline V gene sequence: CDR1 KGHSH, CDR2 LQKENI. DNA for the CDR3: TGTGCCAGCTCACCCAGGGACGGAGTCGGAAACACCATATATTTT. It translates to CASSPRDGVGNTIYF.

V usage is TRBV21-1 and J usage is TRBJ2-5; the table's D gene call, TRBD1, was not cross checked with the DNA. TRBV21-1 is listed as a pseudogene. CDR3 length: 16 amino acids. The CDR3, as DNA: TGTGCCAGCAGCAAATACGTGGGGGACAGCCAAGAGACCCAGTACTTC. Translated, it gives CASSKYVGDSQETQYF.

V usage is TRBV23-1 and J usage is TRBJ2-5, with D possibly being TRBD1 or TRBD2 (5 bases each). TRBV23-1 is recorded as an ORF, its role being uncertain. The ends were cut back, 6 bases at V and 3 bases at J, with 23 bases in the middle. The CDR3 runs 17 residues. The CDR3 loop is CASRCLSRDPKEETQYF. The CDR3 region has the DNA TGCGCCAGCAGGTGCCTCTCCAGGGACCCCAAGGAAGAGACCCAGTACTTC.

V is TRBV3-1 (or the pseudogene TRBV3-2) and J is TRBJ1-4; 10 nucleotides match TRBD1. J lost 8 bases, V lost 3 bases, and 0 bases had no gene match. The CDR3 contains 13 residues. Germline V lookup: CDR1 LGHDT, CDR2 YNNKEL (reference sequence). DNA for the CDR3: TGTGCCAGCAGCCAGGGACAGGGGGAAAAACTGTTTTTT. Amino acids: CASSQGQGEKLFF.

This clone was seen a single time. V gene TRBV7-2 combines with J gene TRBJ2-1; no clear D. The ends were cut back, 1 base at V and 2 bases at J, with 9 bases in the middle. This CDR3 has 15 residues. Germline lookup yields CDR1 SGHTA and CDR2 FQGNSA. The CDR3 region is CASSLDKVPYNEQFF. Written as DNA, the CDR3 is TGTGCCAGCAGCTTAGACAAGGTTCCCTACAATGAGCAGTTCTTC.

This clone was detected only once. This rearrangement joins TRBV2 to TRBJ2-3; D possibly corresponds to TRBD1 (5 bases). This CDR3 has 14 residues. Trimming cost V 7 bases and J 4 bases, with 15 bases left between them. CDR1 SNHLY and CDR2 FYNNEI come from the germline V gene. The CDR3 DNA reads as TGTGCCAGCAAGGGTGCAGGGTGGGCAGATACGCAGTATTTT. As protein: CASKGAGWADTQYF.

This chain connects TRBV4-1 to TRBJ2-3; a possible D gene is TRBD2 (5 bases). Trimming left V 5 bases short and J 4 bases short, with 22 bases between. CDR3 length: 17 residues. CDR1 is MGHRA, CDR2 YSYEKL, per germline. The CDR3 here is CASSLSGTEGYPDTQYF. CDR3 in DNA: TGCGCCAGCAGCTTATCGGGAACGGAAGGATACCCAGATACGCAGTATTTT.

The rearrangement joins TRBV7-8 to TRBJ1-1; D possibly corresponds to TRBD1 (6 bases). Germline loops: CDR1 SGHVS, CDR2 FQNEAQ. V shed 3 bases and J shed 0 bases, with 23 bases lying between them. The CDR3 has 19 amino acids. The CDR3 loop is CASSFSSTGPNNVNTEAFF. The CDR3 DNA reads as TGTGCCAGCAGCTTTAGTTCTACAGGGCCTAACAACGTGAACACTGAAGCTTTCTTT.

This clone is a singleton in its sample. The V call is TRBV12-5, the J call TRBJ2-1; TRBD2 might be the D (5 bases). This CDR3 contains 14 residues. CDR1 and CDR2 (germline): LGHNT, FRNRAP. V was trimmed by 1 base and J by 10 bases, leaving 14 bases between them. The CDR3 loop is CASGLGGSHGEQFF. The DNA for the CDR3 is TGTGCTAGTGGTTTGGGAGGGAGTCACGGAGAGCAGTTCTTC.

The CDR3 DNA reads as TGTGCCAGCAGCCCGGAGGTCAATCAGCCCCAGCATTTT. The encoded protein is CASSPEVNQPQHF. V usage is TRBV2 and J usage is TRBJ1-5, with D hard to call. The V and J ends lost 6 bases and 3 bases respectively, with 9 bases between them. Germline-derived CDR1 and CDR2 are SNHLY and FYNNEI. This CDR3 region has 13 residues.

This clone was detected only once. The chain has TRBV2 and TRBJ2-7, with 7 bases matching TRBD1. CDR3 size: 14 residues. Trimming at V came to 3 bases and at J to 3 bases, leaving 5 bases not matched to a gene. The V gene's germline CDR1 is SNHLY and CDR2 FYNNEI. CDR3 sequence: CASSEMTGHYEQYF. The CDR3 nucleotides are TGTGCCAGCAGTGAGATGACAGGGCACTACGAGCAGTACTTC.

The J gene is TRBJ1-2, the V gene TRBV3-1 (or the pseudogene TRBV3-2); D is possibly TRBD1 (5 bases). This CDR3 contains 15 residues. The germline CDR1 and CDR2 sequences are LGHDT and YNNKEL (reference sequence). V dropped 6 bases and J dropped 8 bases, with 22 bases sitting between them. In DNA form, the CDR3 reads TGTGCCAGCAGTCAGGGAGAGGGAGGAGGTTGGGGCTACACCTTC. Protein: CASSQGEGGGWGYTF.

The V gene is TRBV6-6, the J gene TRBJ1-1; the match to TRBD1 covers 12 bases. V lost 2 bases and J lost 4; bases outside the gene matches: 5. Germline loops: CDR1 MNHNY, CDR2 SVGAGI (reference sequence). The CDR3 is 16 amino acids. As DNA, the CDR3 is TGTGCCAGCAGTTACCGGGGACAGGGGGCCGGCACTGAAGCTTTCTTT. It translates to CASSYRGQGAGTEAFF.

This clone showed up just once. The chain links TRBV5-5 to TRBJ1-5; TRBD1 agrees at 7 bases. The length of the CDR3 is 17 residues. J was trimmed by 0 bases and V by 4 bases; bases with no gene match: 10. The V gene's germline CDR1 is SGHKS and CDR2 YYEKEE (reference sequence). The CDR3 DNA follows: TGTGCCAGCAGCATCGGACAGGCCCGGAGTAGCAATCAGCCCCAGCATTTT. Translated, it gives CASSIGQARSSNQPQHF.

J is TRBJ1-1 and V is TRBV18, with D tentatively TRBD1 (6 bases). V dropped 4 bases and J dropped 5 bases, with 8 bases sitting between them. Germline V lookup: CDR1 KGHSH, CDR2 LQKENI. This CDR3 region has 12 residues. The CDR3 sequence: CASSRQETEAFF. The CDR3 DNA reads TGTGCCAGCTCACGACAGGAGACTGAAGCTTTCTTT. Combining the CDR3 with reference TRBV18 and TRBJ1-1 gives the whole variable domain NAGVMQNPRHLVRRRGQEARLRCSPMKGHSHVYWYRQLPEEGLKFMVYLQKENIIDESGMPKERFSAEFPKEGPSILRIQQVVRGDSAAYFCASSRQETEAFFGQGTRLTVV.

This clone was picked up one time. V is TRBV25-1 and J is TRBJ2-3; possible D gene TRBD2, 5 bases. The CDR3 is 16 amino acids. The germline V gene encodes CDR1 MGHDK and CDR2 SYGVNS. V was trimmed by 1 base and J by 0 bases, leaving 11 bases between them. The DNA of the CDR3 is TGTGCCAGCAGTGAATTCGGGGTAGCGAGCACAGATACGCAGTATTTT. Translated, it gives CASSEFGVASTDTQYF. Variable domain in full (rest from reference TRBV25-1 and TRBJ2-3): EADIYQTPRYLVIGTGKKITLECSQTMGHDKMYWYQQDPGMELHLIHYSYGVNSTEKGDLSSESTVSRIRTEHFPLTLESARPSHTSQYLCASSEFGVASTDTQYFGPGTRLTVL.

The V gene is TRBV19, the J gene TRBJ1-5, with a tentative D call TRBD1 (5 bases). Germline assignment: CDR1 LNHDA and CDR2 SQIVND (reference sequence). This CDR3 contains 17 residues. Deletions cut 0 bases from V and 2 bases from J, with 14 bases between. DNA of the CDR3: TGTGCCAGTAGTATAGAGGCCAGGTCCAGGGGCAATCAGCCCCAGCATTTT. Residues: CASSIEARSRGNQPQHF.

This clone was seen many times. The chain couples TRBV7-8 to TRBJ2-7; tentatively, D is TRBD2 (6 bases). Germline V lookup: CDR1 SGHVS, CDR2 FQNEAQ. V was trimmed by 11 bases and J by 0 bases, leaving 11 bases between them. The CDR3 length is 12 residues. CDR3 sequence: CASGLNSYEQYF. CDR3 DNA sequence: TGTGCCTCGGGACTTAACTCCTACGAGCAGTACTTC. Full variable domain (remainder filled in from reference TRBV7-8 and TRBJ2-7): GAGVSQSPRYKVAKRGQDVALRCDPISGHVSLFWYQQALGQGPEFLTYFQNEAQLDKSGLPSDRFFAERPEGSVSTLKIQRTQQEDSAVYLCASGLNSYEQYFGPGTRLTVT.

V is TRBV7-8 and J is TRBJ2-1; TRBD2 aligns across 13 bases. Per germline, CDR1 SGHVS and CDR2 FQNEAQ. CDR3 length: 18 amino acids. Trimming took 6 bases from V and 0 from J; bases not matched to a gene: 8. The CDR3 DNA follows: TGTGCCAGCAGGTCCCAAGGACTAGCGGGAGCCTCCTACAATGAGCAGTTCTTC. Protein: CASRSQGLAGASYNEQFF.

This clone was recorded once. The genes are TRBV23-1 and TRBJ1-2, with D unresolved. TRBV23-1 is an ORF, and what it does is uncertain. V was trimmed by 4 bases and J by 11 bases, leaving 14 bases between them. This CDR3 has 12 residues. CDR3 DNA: TGCGCCAGCAGTCCGAGTCACGGGGTTTACACCTTC. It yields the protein CASSPSHGVYTF.

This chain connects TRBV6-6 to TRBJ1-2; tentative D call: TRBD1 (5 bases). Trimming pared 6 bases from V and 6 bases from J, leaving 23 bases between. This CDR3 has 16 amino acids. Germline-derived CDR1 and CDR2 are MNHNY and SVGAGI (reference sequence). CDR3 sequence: CASRLSNQGGQNGYTF. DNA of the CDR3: TGTGCCAGCAGACTATCGAACCAGGGAGGGCAGAATGGCTACACCTTC.

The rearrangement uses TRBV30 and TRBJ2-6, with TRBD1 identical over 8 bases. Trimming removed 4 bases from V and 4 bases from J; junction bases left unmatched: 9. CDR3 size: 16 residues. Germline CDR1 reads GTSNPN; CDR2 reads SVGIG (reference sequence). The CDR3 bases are TGTGCCTGGAAACTCCAGGGGGCGCAAGGGGCCAACGTCCTGACTTTC. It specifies CAWKLQGAQGANVLTF. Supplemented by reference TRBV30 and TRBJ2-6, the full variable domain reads SQTIHQWPATLVQPVGSPLSLECTVEGTSNPNLYWYRQAAGRGLQLLFYSVGIGQISSEVPQNLSASRPQDRQFILSSKKLLLSDSGFYLCAWKLQGAQGANVLTFGAGSRLTVL.

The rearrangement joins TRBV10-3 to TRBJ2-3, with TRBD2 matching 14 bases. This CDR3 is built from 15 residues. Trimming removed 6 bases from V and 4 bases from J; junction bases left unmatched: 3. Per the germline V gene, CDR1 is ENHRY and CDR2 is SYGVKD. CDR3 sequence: CAIRGLAGASDTQYF. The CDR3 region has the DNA TGTGCCATCAGGGGACTAGCGGGAGCTTCAGATACGCAGTATTTT.

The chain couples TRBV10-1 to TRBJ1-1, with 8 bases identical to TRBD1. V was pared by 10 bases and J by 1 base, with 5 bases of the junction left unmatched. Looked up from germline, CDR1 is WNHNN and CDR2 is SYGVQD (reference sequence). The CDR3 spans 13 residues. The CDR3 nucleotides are TGCGCCACCCGCGGACAGGGGAACACTGAAGCTTTCTTT. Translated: CATRGQGNTEAFF.

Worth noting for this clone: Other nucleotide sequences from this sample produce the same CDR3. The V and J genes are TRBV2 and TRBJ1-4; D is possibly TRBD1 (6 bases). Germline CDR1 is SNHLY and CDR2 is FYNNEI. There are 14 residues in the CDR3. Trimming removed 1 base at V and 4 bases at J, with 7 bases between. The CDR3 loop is CASSEGTVNEKLFF. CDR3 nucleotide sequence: TGTGCCAGCAGTGAAGGGACAGTTAATGAAAAACTGTTTTTT. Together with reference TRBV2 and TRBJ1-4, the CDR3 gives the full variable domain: EPEVTQTPSHQVTQMGQEVILRCVPISNHLYFYWYRQILGQKVEFLVSFYNNEISEKSEIFDDQFSVERPDGSNFTLKIRSTKLEDSAMYFCASSEGTVNEKLFFGSGTQLSVL.

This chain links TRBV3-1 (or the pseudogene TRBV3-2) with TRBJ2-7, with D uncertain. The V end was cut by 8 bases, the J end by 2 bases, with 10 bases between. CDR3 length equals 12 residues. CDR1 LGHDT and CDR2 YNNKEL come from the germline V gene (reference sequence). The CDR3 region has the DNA TGTGCCAGCGGGTCTGCCCCCTACGAGCAGTACTTC. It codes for CASGSAPYEQYF.

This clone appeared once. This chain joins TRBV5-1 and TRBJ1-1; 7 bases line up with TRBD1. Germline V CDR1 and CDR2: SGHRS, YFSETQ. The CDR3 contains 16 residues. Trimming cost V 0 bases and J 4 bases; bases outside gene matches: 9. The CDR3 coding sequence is TGCGCCAGCAGCTTGGTGACAGGGATAACTACCACTGAAGCTTTCTTT. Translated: CASSLVTGITTTEAFF.

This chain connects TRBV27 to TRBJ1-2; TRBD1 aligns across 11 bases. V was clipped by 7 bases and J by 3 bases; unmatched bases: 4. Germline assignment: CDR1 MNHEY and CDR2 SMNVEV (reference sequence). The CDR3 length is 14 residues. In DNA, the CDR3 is TGTGCCAGCATTGCGGGACAGGGGGACTATGGCTACACCTTC. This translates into CASIAGQGDYGYTF.

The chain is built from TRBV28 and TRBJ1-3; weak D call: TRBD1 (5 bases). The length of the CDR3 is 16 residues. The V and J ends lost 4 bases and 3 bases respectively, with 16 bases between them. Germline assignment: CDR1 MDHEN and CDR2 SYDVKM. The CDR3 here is CASSSGTAIGGNTIYF. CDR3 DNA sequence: TGTGCCAGCAGTTCCGGGACTGCCATAGGTGGAAACACCATATATTTT.

The CDR3 sequence: CASSPDRGSYEQYF. The CDR3 DNA reads TGTGCCAGCAGCCCGGACAGGGGGTCCTACGAGCAGTACTTC. The chain has TRBV7-2 and TRBJ2-7; 10 bases align to TRBD1. Germline CDR1 reads SGHTA; CDR2 reads FQGNSA. The trim removed 5 bases at V and 1 base at J, leaving 2 bases unmatched. The CDR3 runs 14 residues. Looking up the rest from reference TRBV7-2 and TRBJ2-7 gives the full variable domain: GAGVSQSPSNKVTEKGKDVELRCDPISGHTALYWYRQSLGQGLEFLIYFQGNSAPDKSGLPSDRFSAERTGGSVSTLTIQRTQQEDSAVYLCASSPDRGSYEQYFGPGTRLTVT.